The rows below give T cell receptor beta chains drawn from one sample of a study of T-cell reconstitution after alpha-beta-depleted transplantation in children. TCRdb processed the PCR reads anew with MiXCR; each CDR3 protein has one entry. The sample has some 200,000 distinct CDR3 sequences, about 6.8% seen once. The input for sequencing was PBMCs from the stem cell graft donor, taken from the stem cell graft. The receptors here all came from a human donor who donated a stem cell graft to a child with Wiskott-Aldrich syndrome. Both conserved end residues are part of each CDR3. Each record gives: J gene, clone size, D gene, V gene, CDR3 protein, CDR3 DNA. A D gene is named only where the DNA matches it firmly. Some rows mark clone size as missing; the rest say once, few, many or name a class of expanded clone.

j_gene: TRBJ2-2
abundance: -
d_gene: TRBD2
v_gene: TRBV6-5
CDR3aa: CASSYRASGGSGELFF
CDR3nt: TGTGCCAGCAGTTATAGGGCTAGCGGGGGATCCGGGGAGCTGTTTTTT

j_gene: TRBJ2-1
abundance: many
d_gene: TRBD1
v_gene: TRBV12-3/TRBV12-4
CDR3aa: CASSLQGYSYNEQFF
CDR3nt: TGTGCCAGCAGTCTACAGGGGTACTCCTACAATGAGCAGTTCTTC

j_gene: TRBJ2-1
abundance: -
d_gene: TRBD1
v_gene: TRBV24-1
CDR3aa: CATSALGTDYNEQFF
CDR3nt: TGTGCCACCAGTGCTTTGGGGACAGACTACAATGAGCAGTTCTTC

j_gene: TRBJ2-7
abundance: few
d_gene: -
v_gene: TRBV20-1
CDR3aa: CSAREWGQKDYEQYF
CDR3nt: TGCAGTGCTAGAGAATGGGGGCAAAAGGACTACGAGCAGTACTTC

j_gene: TRBJ2-7
abundance: -
d_gene: -
v_gene: TRBV7-8
CDR3aa: CASSLVFSGDSSYEQYF
CDR3nt: TGTGCCAGCAGCTTAGTCTTTAGTGGCGATAGCTCCTACGAGCAGTACTTC

j_gene: TRBJ2-1
abundance: many
d_gene: TRBD1
v_gene: TRBV7-2
CDR3aa: CASSPKQGAGYNEQFF
CDR3nt: TGTGCCAGCAGCCCTAAACAGGGGGCAGGCTACAATGAGCAGTTCTTC

j_gene: TRBJ1-1
abundance: few
d_gene: TRBD1
v_gene: TRBV15
CDR3aa: CATSRASGTGRTEAFF
CDR3nt: TGTGCCACCAGCAGAGCCTCCGGGACAGGGCGGACTGAAGCTTTCTTT

j_gene: TRBJ2-7
abundance: many
d_gene: TRBD1
v_gene: TRBV28
CDR3aa: CASSLSDRAHEQYF
CDR3nt: TGTGCCAGCAGTTTATCCGACAGGGCCCACGAGCAGTACTTC

j_gene: TRBJ1-1
abundance: many
d_gene: -
v_gene: TRBV12-3/TRBV12-4
CDR3aa: CASSFDPSGTEAFF
CDR3nt: TGTGCCAGCAGTTTCGACCCGTCGGGCACTGAAGCTTTCTTT

j_gene: TRBJ2-1
abundance: many
d_gene: TRBD1
v_gene: TRBV7-6
CDR3aa: CASSLSGTGTYNEQFF
CDR3nt: TGTGCCAGCAGCTTGTCCGGGACAGGAACCTACAATGAGCAGTTCTTC

j_gene: TRBJ2-3
abundance: many
d_gene: -
v_gene: TRBV15
CDR3aa: CATSRSTGTGTDTQYF
CDR3nt: TGTGCCACCAGCAGATCCACAGGGACCGGCACAGATACGCAGTATTTT